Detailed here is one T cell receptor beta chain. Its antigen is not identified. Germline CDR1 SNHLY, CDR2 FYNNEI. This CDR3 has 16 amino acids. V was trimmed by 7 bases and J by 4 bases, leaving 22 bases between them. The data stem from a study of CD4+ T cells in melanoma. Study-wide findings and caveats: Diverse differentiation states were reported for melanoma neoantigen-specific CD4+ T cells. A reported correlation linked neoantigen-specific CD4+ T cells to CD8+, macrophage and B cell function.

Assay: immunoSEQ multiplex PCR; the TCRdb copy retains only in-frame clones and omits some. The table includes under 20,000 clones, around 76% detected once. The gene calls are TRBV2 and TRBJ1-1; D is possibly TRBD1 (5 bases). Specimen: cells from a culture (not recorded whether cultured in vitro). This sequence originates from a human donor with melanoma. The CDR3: CASIGAGGSQGTEAFF. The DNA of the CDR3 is TGTGCCAGCATCGGAGCGGGGGGAAGTCAGGGCACTGAAGCTTTCTTT. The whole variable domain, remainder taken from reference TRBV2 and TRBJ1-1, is EPEVTQTPSHQVTQMGQEVILRCVPISNHLYFYWYRQILGQKVEFLVSFYNNEISEKSEIFDDQFSVERPDGSNFTLKIRSTKLEDSAMYFCASIGAGGSQGTEAFFGQGTRLTVV.